Only a few counts were recorded for the clone carrying this T cell receptor beta chain. Germline CDR1 SNHLY, CDR2 FYNNEI. V shed 3 bases and J 6 bases; nucleotides not matched to a gene: 5. The CDR3 is made up of 15 amino acids. This sample was included in a study of blood T cell repertoires in COVID-19. Study in general: Nucleic acid was either cDNA or gDNA, and it came from T cells, B-cell-depleted T cells, or PBMCs.

Original data processing: For nucleated cells, counts were estimated from reference gene primer amplification. TCRdb's table, derived via immunoSEQ multiplex PCR, lists solely in-frame clones and lacks some. The DNA was the basis for D and trimming; V, J and clone size are from that table. The sample lists around 170,000 clones; about 81% were seen once. This chain joins TRBV2 and TRBJ2-1, with 10 bases aligning to TRBD2. The sample was peripheral blood. The receptor was isolated from a woman of 80 years or more with COVID-19, enrolled during active disease. The CDR3 loop is CASSEASGGRNEQFF. The CDR3 region has the DNA TGTGCCAGCAGTGAGGCTAGCGGGGGTCGCAATGAGCAGTTCTTC.